A single sample gave rise to the 18 T cell receptor beta chains below, sequenced in a study of blood T cell repertoires in COVID-19. Clones were read by immunoSEQ multiplex PCR, and TCRdb kept only the in-frame ones, dropping some. This table has about 160,000 clones, approximately 90% appearing once. The sample consisted of peripheral blood. The receptors derive from a man aged 25-45 years with COVID-19, enrolled during active disease.

The chain uses TRBV5-4 and TRBJ2-1; 9 bases agree with TRBD1. Germline lookup yields CDR1 SGHNT and CDR2 YYREEE (reference sequence). The CDR3 loop spans 16 amino acids. The V and J ends lost 3 bases and 0 bases, in that order; junction bases with no gene match: 4. CDR3 bases: TGTGCCAGCAGCTGGGGGACAGGGAGCTCCTACAATGAGCAGTTCTTC. This gives the protein CASSWGTGSSYNEQFF. The full variable domain, its missing parts supplied by reference TRBV5-4 and TRBJ2-1, is ETGVTQSPTHLIKTRGQQVTLRCSSQSGHNTVSWYQQALGQGPQFIFQYYREEENGRGNFPPRFSGLQFPNYSSELNVNALELDDSALYLCASSWGTGSSYNEQFFGPGTRLTVL.

The V and J genes are TRBV16 and TRBJ1-5; D is perhaps TRBD1 (6 bases). CDR3 length equals 15 residues. Per the germline V gene, CDR1 is KGHSY and CDR2 is FQNENV. V was shortened by 3 bases and J by 2 bases, with 11 bases between the two germline ends. The CDR3 DNA reads as TGTGCCAGCAGCCACCTGGGGGCTGGCAATCAGCCCCAGCATTTT. The encoded protein is CASSHLGAGNQPQHF.

The V gene is TRBV6-5, the J gene TRBJ2-7; 7 nucleotides match TRBD1. In germline, CDR1 is MNHEY, CDR2 SVGAGI. This CDR3 is 13 amino acids long. J lost 4 bases, V lost 6 bases, and 6 bases had no gene match. The CDR3 DNA sequence: TGTGCCAGCAGATCCGGGACAGAATACGAGCAGTACTTC. Protein sequence: CASRSGTEYEQYF.

The rearrangement links TRBV19 to TRBJ2-6, with 10 bases aligning to TRBD1. Germline-derived CDR1 and CDR2 are LNHDA and SQIVND (reference sequence). This CDR3 has 17 residues. V shed 5 bases, J shed 0 bases, and the junction held 4 bases outside the gene matches. This chain's CDR3 is CASSPGQGLSGANVLTF. The CDR3 coding sequence is TGTGCCAGTAGTCCGGGACAGGGGCTCTCTGGGGCCAACGTCCTGACTTTC.

CDR3 coding DNA: TGTGCCAGCCGGGAAAATAATTCACCCCTCCACTTT. It is translated as CASRENNSPLHF. This chain links TRBV3-1 (or the pseudogene TRBV3-2) with TRBJ1-6; unclear D gene. Trimming shortened V by 8 bases and J by 5 bases, and 7 bases separated the two germline ends. CDR1 is LGHDT, CDR2 YNNKEL, per germline (reference sequence). This CDR3 is 12 amino acids long.

The CDR3 region is CASSVSRIQTFWNTIYF. DNA for the CDR3: TGTGCCAGTAGCGTCAGCAGAATACAGACGTTTTGGAACACCATATATTTT. The chain couples TRBV19 to TRBJ1-3; D uncertain. V gave up 6 bases and J gave up 7 bases, with 25 bases separating them. The CDR3 consists of 17 residues. Germline V CDR1 and CDR2: LNHDA, SQIVND (reference sequence).

The rearrangement links TRBV18 to TRBJ1-5, with 11 bases identical to TRBD1. V shed 2 bases, J shed 7 bases, and the junction held 4 bases outside the gene matches. CDR3 length: 15 amino acids. The V gene's germline CDR1 is KGHSH and CDR2 LQKENI. CDR3 sequence: CASSPGQGAKQPQHF. In nucleotides, the CDR3 is TGTGCCAGCTCACCAGGACAGGGGGCGAAACAGCCCCAGCATTTT.

The rearrangement uses TRBV7-9 and TRBJ2-3; perhaps TRBD1 as D (5 bases). CDR1 SEHNR and CDR2 FQNEAQ come from the germline V gene (reference sequence). The CDR3 loop spans 15 amino acids. Trimming left V 0 bases short and J 2 bases short, with 9 bases between. CDR3 DNA sequence: TGTGCCAGCAGCTTAGCGGGCAGGGTCACAGATACGCAGTATTTT. Its protein is CASSLAGRVTDTQYF.

This clone occurred once. This chain uses TRBV5-5 with TRBJ1-1, with unresolved D. Between the trimmed V and J ends, which lost 2 bases and 1 base, there was a span of 6 bases. This CDR3 is 13 amino acids long. Germline lookup yields CDR1 SGHKS and CDR2 YYEKEE (reference sequence). Here the CDR3 DNA reads TGTGCCAGCAGCTTTCTCTGGAACACTGAAGCTTTCTTT. Amino acid sequence: CASSFLWNTEAFF.

The genes are TRBV5-4 and TRBJ2-7, with a tentative D call TRBD1 (6 bases). V was trimmed by 4 bases and J by 0 bases, leaving 14 bases between them. The germline gives CDR1 SGHNT, CDR2 YYREEE (reference sequence). The CDR3 is 15 amino acids. CDR3 region: CASSPGTDSSYEQYF. CDR3 nucleotide sequence: TGTGCCAGCAGCCCCGGGACGGACAGCTCCTACGAGCAGTACTTC.

The gene calls are TRBV7-9 and TRBJ1-2; 7 positions match TRBD1. The ends lost 1 base at V and 5 bases at J; junction bases unmatched: 13. The CDR3 length is 17 residues. In germline, CDR1 is SEHNR, CDR2 FQNEAQ (reference sequence). This CDR3 reads CASSLVLFRDSDYGYTF. The CDR3 coding sequence is TGTGCCAGCAGCTTAGTCCTTTTCCGGGACAGCGATTATGGCTACACCTTC.

The rearrangement joins TRBV9 to TRBJ2-5, with D perhaps TRBD1 (6 bases). Between the trimmed V and J ends, which lost 5 bases and 2 bases, there was a span of 10 bases. This CDR3 region has 13 residues. Germline lookup yields CDR1 SGDLS and CDR2 YYNGEE. The CDR3 DNA sequence: TGTGCCAGCAGGGACAGAAAACAAGAGACCCAGTACTTC. This codes for CASRDRKQETQYF. Filled out from reference TRBV9 and TRBJ2-5, the complete variable domain reads DSGVTQTPKHLITATGQRVTLRCSPRSGDLSVYWYQQSLDQGLQFLIQYYNGEERAKGNILERFSAQQFPDLHSELNLSSLELGDSALYFCASRDRKQETQYFGPGTRLLVL.

This chain links TRBV6-2 or TRBV6-3 with TRBJ2-7; D is perhaps TRBD1 (5 bases). CDR1 and CDR2 (germline): MNHEY, SVGEGT. The CDR3 extends over 16 amino acids. Trimming removed 6 bases at V and 7 bases at J, with 25 bases between. CDR3 nucleotide sequence: TGTGCCAGCAGCCCGGCCGACAGAGACCCCCCTAGGGAGCAGTACTTC. This codes for CASSPADRDPPREQYF.

The V and J genes are TRBV7-2 and TRBJ2-7, with TRBD2 identical over 7 bases. The length of the CDR3 is 15 residues. CDR1 SGHTA and CDR2 FQGNSA come from the germline V gene. The J segment lost 2 bases and the V segment lost 5 bases, leaving 9 bases of the junction unmatched. The CDR3 loop is CASSVERGGTYEQYF. The CDR3 DNA reads as TGTGCCAGCAGCGTCGAGCGGGGCGGTACCTACGAGCAGTACTTC.

This clone has only one observation. The chain joins TRBV6-1 to TRBJ1-6; D might be TRBD1 (5 bases). The CDR3 is 13 residues long. V gave up 2 bases and J gave up 6 bases, with 5 bases separating them. Germline values: CDR1 MNHNS, CDR2 SASEGT. CDR3: CASSERGNSPLHF. CDR3 in DNA: TGTGCCAGCAGTGAAAGGGGTAATTCACCCCTCCACTTT.

This chain links TRBV19 with TRBJ1-1; D is possibly TRBD1 (5 bases). Germline CDR1 LNHDA, CDR2 SQIVND (reference sequence). The CDR3 has 14 residues. V gave up 5 bases and J gave up 1 base, with 11 bases separating them. CDR3 sequence: CASSLEGQNTEAFF. DNA for the CDR3: TGTGCCAGTAGTTTGGAGGGGCAGAACACTGAAGCTTTCTTT.

As for this clone: The sample carries other DNA sequences with the same CDR3. This chain links TRBV7-2 with TRBJ2-7; 8 bases are shared with TRBD1. This CDR3 has 14 amino acids. Germline assignment: CDR1 SGHTA and CDR2 FQGNSA. The ends lost 4 bases at V and 2 bases at J; junction bases unmatched: 4. Here the CDR3 reads CASSWTGTAYEQYF. In nucleotides, the CDR3 is TGTGCCAGCAGCTGGACAGGGACGGCCTACGAGCAGTACTTC.

The V call is TRBV19, the J call TRBJ2-3, with D possibly being TRBD1 (5 bases). CDR1 is LNHDA, CDR2 SQIVND, per germline (reference sequence). This CDR3 comprises 12 residues. V was cut by 10 bases and J by 2 bases, with 10 bases left in between. CDR3 in amino acids: CATQDITDTQYF. For the CDR3, the DNA is TGTGCCACTCAGGACATCACAGATACGCAGTATTTT.